This T cell receptor (beta chain) was captured by sequencing in a study of blood T cell repertoires in COVID-19. The overall study: The origin of the acute and convalescent COVID-19 samples was the United States, Italy and Spain.

Looked up from germline, CDR1 is KGHSH and CDR2 is LQKENI. CDR3 size: 15 residues. J was trimmed by 8 bases and V by 0 bases; bases with no gene match: 8. This clone was observed a single time. Method: immunoSEQ multiplex PCR; TCRdb's copy keeps in-frame clones and lacks some. Of fewer than 200,000 clones in the sample, 70% to 90% are singletons; the top ten hold less than 25%. The sequencing sample was made of peripheral blood. This receptor was taken from a man in his 70s with active or convalescent COVID-19. J is TRBJ1-2 and V is TRBV18; 8 bases match TRBD1. The CDR3 sequence is CASSPPTGTGQGYTF. The CDR3 DNA follows: TGTGCCAGCTCACCACCGACCGGGACAGGCCAAGGCTACACCTTC.